This TCR beta chain stems from a study of T cell clonotyping in hematopoietic cell transplantation. Study-level background: Cytoreduction preceded collection of pretransplant recipient samples.

Clones were sequenced by immunoSEQ multiplex PCR, and TCRdb holds only the in-frame ones, with some missing. The sample lists approximately 9,100 clones, around 80% seen once, with roughly a third in the top ten. The time point denotes: recipient sample about 28 days before transplant, after cytoreduction. Only one count was recorded for this clone. Per germline, CDR1 SGHDT and CDR2 YYEEEE. V was cut by 0 bases and J by 9 bases, with 10 bases left in between. This CDR3 is 13 amino acids long. The clonotype originates from a man aged 55-75 years with acute myeloid leukemia. Some clones in this sample may be carry-over from other donors' samples. V usage is TRBV5-6 and J usage is TRBJ2-1, with D tentatively TRBD1 (5 bases). The sequenced sample was peripheral blood mononuclear cells, obtained before stem cell transplant. The CDR3 here is CASSLVGQGEQFF. Written as DNA, the CDR3 is TGTGCCAGCAGCTTGGTAGGCCAGGGTGAGCAGTTCTTC.